This T cell receptor beta chain was sequenced for a study of T cell clones after liver transplantation. General observations from the study: Conclusions were preliminary, with small, heterogeneous patient groups.

This clone came up once. Antigen unknown. Trimming at V came to 2 bases and at J to 13 bases, leaving 8 bases not matched to a gene. The germline V gene encodes CDR1 SGHTA and CDR2 FQGNSA. The CDR3 loop spans 14 amino acids. Sequenced by immunoSEQ multiplex PCR; TCRdb stores in-frame clones only, minus some. The sample records tens of thousands of clones, roughly nine tenths being singletons. The chain combines TRBV7-2 with TRBJ2-2, with 9 bases lining up with TRBD2. The sequence was obtained from a human donor who received a liver transplant. Sequenced material: CD4+ T cells from blood, taken before liver transplant. This chain's CDR3 is CASSLQAGGYGLFF. CDR3 nucleotide sequence: TGTGCCAGCAGCTTACAAGCGGGAGGTTACGGGCTGTTTTTT. The entire variable domain, with the rest obtained from reference TRBV7-2 and TRBJ2-2, is as follows: GAGVSQSPSNKVTEKGKDVELRCDPISGHTALYWYRQSLGQGLEFLIYFQGNSAPDKSGLPSDRFSAERTGGSVSTLTIQRTQQEDSAVYLCASSLQAGGYGLFFGEGSRLTVL.